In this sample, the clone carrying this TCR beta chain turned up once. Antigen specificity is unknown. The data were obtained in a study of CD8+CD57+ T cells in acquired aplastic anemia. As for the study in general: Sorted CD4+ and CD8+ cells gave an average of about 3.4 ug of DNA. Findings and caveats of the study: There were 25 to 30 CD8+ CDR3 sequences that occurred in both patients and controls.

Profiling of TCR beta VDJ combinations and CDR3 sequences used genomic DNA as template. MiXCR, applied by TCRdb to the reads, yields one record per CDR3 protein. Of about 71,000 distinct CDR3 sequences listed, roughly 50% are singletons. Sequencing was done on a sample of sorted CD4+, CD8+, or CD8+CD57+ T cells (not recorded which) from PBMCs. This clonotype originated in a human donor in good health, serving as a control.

CDR3 in DNA: TGCAGTGCTGCACTAGCGGGGGCCTACGAGCAGTACTTC. Amino acid sequence: CSAALAGAYEQYF. The V gene is TRBV20-1, the J gene TRBJ2-7, with 11 bases lining up with TRBD2. Germline V lookup: CDR1 DFQATT, CDR2 SNEGSKA (reference sequence). The length of the CDR3 is 13 residues. The V and J ends lost 5 bases and 2 bases, in that order; junction bases with no gene match: 2.